This T cell receptor (beta chain) was documented in a study of blood T cell repertoires in COVID-19. Study background: In each case, the material was cDNA or gDNA derived from T cells, B-cell-depleted T cells, or PBMCs.

Repertoires were generated with immunoSEQ multiplex PCR, while TCRdb's copy carries only in-frame clones and drops some. Altogether about 180,000 clones are present, 88% being singletons, with the ten largest covering about 4%. Germline CDR1 is WNHNN and CDR2 is SYGVQD (reference sequence). The V end was cut by 3 bases, the J end by 0 bases, with 3 bases between. This CDR3 spans 12 amino acids. This receptor was taken from a woman aged 30 to 39 with acute or convalescent COVID-19. The chain combines TRBV10-1 with TRBJ2-7, with unresolved D. Sequencing input: peripheral blood. As DNA, the CDR3 is TGCGCCAGCAGTGACAACTCCTACGAGCAGTACTTC. The encoded protein is CASSDNSYEQYF.